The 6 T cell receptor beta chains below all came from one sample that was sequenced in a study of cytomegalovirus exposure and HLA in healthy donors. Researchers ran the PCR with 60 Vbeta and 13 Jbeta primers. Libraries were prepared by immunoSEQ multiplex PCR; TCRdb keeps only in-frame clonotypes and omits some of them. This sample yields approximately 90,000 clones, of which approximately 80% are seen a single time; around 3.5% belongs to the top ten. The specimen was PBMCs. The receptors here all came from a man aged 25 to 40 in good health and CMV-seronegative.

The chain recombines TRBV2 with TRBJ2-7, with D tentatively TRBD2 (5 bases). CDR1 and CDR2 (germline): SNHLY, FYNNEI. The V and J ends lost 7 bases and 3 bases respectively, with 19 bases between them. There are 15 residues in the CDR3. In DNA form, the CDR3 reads TGTGCCAGCATCGTAGGGATGGGCGGGCGCTACGAGCAGTACTTC. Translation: CASIVGMGGRYEQYF. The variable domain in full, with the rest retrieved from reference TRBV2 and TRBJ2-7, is EPEVTQTPSHQVTQMGQEVILRCVPISNHLYFYWYRQILGQKVEFLVSFYNNEISEKSEIFDDQFSVERPDGSNFTLKIRSTKLEDSAMYFCASIVGMGGRYEQYFGPGTRLTVT.

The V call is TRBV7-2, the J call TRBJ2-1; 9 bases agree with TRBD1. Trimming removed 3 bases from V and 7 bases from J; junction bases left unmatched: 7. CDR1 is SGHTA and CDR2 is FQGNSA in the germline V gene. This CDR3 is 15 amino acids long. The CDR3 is CASSLTGGNYNEQFF. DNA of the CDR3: TGTGCCAGCAGCTTGACAGGGGGTAATTATAATGAGCAGTTCTTC.

CDR3 protein: CASNRGGIYGYTF. The CDR3, as DNA: TGTGCCAGCAACCGGGGGGGGATCTATGGCTACACCTTC. The J gene is TRBJ1-2, the V gene TRBV6-1, with D possibly matching TRBD1 (5 bases). The V and J ends lost 7 bases and 4 bases respectively, with 13 bases between them. This CDR3 region has 13 residues. Germline V CDR1 and CDR2: MNHNS, SASEGT.

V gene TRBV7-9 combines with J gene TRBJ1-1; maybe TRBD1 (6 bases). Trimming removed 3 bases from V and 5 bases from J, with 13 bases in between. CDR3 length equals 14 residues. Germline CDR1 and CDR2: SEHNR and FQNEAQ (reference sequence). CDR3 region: CASSLGGGSTEAFF. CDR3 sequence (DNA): TGTGCCAGCAGCTTGGGAGGGGGGAGTACTGAAGCTTTCTTT.

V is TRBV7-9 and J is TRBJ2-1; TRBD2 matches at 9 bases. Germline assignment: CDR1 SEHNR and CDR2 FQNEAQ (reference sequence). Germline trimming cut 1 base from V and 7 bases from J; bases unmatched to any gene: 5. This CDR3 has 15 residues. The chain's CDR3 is CASSLVNLAGNEQFF. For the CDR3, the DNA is TGTGCCAGCAGCTTAGTAAACCTAGCGGGGAATGAGCAGTTCTTC.

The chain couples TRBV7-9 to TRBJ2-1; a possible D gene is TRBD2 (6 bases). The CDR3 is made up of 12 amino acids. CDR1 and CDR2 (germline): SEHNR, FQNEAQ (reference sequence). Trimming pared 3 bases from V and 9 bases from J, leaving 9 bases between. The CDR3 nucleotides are TGTGCCAGCAGCTTCCTGGGAGGTGAGCAGTTCTTC. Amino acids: CASSFLGGEQFF.